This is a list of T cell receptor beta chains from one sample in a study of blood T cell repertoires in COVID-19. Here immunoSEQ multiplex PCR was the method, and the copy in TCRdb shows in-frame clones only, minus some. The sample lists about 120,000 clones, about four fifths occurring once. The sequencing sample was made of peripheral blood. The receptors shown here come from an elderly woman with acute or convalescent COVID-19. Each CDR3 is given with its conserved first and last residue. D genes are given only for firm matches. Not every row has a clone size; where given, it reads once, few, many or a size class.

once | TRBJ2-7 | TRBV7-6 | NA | TGTGCCAGCAGCTTAGGGGGGCGGGAGACCCCCTACGAGCAGTACTTC | CASSLGGRETPYEQYF
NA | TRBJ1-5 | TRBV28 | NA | TGTGCCAGCAGTCGGGGGGAAACAGGTCAGCCCCAGCATTTT | CASSRGETGQPQHF
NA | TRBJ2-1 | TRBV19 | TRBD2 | TGTGCCAGTAGTATAGAGGCTAGCGGAGGGTACAATGAGCAGTTCTTC | CASSIEASGGYNEQFF
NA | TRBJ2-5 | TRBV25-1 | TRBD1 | TGTGCCAGCACAGTTGGACAGGGCCAAGAGACCCAGTACTTC | CASTVGQGQETQYF
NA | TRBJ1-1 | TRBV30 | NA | TGTGCCTGGAGTGTACAGAGTAACACTGAAGCTTTCTTT | CAWSVQSNTEAFF
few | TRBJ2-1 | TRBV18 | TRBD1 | TGTGCCAGCTCCCAGGACAGGGTTGGGTACAATGAGCAGTTCTTC | CASSQDRVGYNEQFF
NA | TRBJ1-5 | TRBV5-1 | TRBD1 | TGCGCCAGCAGCTTACAGGGGAGTGGACAGCCCCAGCATTTT | CASSLQGSGQPQHF
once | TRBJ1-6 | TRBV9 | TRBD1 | TGTGCCAGCAGCACAGGGGACGCCTATAATTCACCCCTCCACTTT | CASSTGDAYNSPLHF
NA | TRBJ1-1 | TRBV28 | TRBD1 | TGTGCCAGCAGTCCAGGGACAGGGGTTGACACTGAAGCTTTCTTT | CASSPGTGVDTEAFF
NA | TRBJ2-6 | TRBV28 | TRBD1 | TGTGCCAGCAGTTTCGATAAGGCCGGTGACAGGGGACGGGCGGGGGCCAACGTCCTGACTTTC | CASSFDKAGDRGRAGANVLTF
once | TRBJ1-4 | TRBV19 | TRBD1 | TGTGCCAGTAGCGGACAGGAGAAGGCTTATGATGAAAAACTGTTTTTT | CASSGQEKAYDEKLFF
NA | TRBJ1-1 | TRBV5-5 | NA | TGTGCCAGCAGCTTGGTGCGGGGGCGAACTGAAGCTTTCTTT | CASSLVRGRTEAFF
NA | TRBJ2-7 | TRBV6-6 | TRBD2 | TGTGCCAGCAGTTACCCGACTAGCGGGAGCTCCTACGAGCAGTACTTC | CASSYPTSGSSYEQYF
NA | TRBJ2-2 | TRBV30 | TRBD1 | TGTGCCTGGACCGGGACAGTGAACACCGGGGAGCTGTTTTTT | CAWTGTVNTGELFF
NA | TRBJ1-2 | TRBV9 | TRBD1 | TGTGCCAGCAGCCCCCGAACAGGGGGGGGCTACACCTTC | CASSPRTGGGYTF
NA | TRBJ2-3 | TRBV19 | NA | TGTGCCAGTAGTATAGCCCACACAGATACGCAGTATTTT | CASSIAHTDTQYF
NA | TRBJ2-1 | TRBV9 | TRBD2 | TGTGCCAGCAGTATAGCGGGAGGGAAGAATGAGCAGTTCTTC | CASSIAGGKNEQFF
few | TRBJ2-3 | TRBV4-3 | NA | TGCGCCAGCAGCCAAGATCGAAGGGGCACGCAGTATTTT | CASSQDRRGTQYF
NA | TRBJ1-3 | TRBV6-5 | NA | TGTGCCAGCAGCGGACAGTCCTACTCTGGAAACACCATATATTTT | CASSGQSYSGNTIYF
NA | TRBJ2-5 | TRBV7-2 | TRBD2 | TGTGCCAGCAGCTTTCAAGCGGGGAGTGGAGAGACCCAGTACTTC | CASSFQAGSGETQYF
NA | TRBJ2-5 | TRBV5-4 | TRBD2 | TGTGCCAGCAGCCGGACTAGCGGGAAGGAATGGGGTAAAGAGACCCAGTACTTC | CASSRTSGKEWGKETQYF
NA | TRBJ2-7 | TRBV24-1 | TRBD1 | TGTGCCACCAGTGAGGGACAGGCGTGGAGCTACGAGCAGTACTTC | CATSEGQAWSYEQYF
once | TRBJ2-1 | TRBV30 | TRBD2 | TGTGCCTCCTACCATAGGCTAGCGGGGGTCTCCTACAATGAGCAGTTCTTC | CASYHRLAGVSYNEQFF
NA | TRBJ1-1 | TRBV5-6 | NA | TGTGCCAGCAGCCCTGGCCGATACACTGAAGCTTTCTTT | CASSPGRYTEAFF
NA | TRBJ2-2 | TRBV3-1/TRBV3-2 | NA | TGTGCCAGCAGCCCCCCTTGTCGGATAGCACTAAGATTTTACACCGGGGAGCTGTTTTTT | CASSPPCRIALRFYTGELFF
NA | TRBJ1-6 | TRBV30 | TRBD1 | TGTGCCTGGAGGGCTAACAGGGGGTATAATTCACCCCTCCACTTT | CAWRANRGYNSPLHF
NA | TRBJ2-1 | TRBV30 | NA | TGTGCCTGGATTTGGTCTAGCTCAAACTACAATGAGCAGTTCTTC | CAWIWSSSNYNEQFF
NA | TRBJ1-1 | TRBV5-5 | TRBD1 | TGTGCCAGCAGAATTGGACAGGGGAACACTGAAGCTTTCTTT | CASRIGQGNTEAFF
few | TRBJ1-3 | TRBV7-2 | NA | TGTGCCAGCAGCTTACAACCCGGGGAGTTGTCTGGAAACACCATATATTTT | CASSLQPGELSGNTIYF
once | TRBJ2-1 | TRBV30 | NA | TGTGCCTGGGGTTCCTCGCTATTAACTGAGCAGTTCTTC | CAWGSSLLTEQFF